One sample yielded the 13 T cell receptor beta chains listed below, sequenced in a study of shared clonotypes between healthy human individuals (dated by TCRdb to about 2020). The library relied on the immunoSEQ multiplex PCR assay. Sourced from immuneACCESS, this table was stored by TCRdb with only in-frame sequences that have V and J called. A share of the clones is absent; for the studies checked, an unresolved V gene accounts for under half, and the remainder has no known explanation. The sample contains under 350,000 clones, roughly 91% of them found a single time. Of the sample, around 15% falls within the top ten clones. The sequenced sample was memory CD8+ T cells sorted from blood. Reading the label with the study, this specimen's cell subset or site is: CD45RO+ cells pooled with CCR7-negative TemRA cells. Every receptor here comes from a man between 18 and 29 years old in good health.

CDR3 region: CASNPGLAAYNEQFF. The CDR3 nucleotides are TGTGCCAGCAACCCGGGACTAGCGGCATACAATGAGCAGTTCTTC. The rearrangement links TRBV28 to TRBJ2-1, with 11 bases aligning to TRBD2. The junction had 6 bases not matched to a gene; V was cut back by 7 bases and J by 4 bases. Germline assignment: CDR1 MDHEN and CDR2 SYDVKM. CDR3 length: 15 residues.

V gene TRBV25-1 combines with J gene TRBJ2-7; 7 bases agree with TRBD1. After removal of 6 bases from V and 2 bases from J, the junction contained 4 bases not matched to a gene. Germline V gives CDR1 MGHDK, CDR2 SYGVNS. The CDR3 is 13 amino acids. The CDR3 DNA is TGTGCCAGCAGCGAAGGGACAGCCTACGAGCAGTACTTC. Translation: CASSEGTAYEQYF.

The chain is built from TRBV4-1 and TRBJ1-5, with a weak D call TRBD1 (5 bases). The CDR3 sequence is 14 residues long. In germline, CDR1 is MGHRA, CDR2 YSYEKL. The V end lost 3 bases, the J end lost 6 bases, and 12 bases lay between the germline ends. Written as DNA, the CDR3 is TGCGCCAGCAGCCATAATCAGGGAGGTCAGCCCCAGCATTTT. Protein: CASSHNQGGQPQHF.

In its sample, this clone was seen once. This chain links TRBV27 with TRBJ1-2, with D tentatively TRBD1 (5 bases). CDR3 length: 15 amino acids. The germline V and J ends were trimmed by 3 bases and 4 bases, with 15 bases remaining between them. CDR1 is MNHEY and CDR2 is SMNVEV in the germline V gene (reference sequence). The CDR3 loop is CASSFGQGSLYGYTF. CDR3 sequence (DNA): TGTGCCAGCAGTTTTGGGCAGGGATCCCTCTATGGCTACACCTTC.

The rearrangement links TRBV28 to TRBJ1-5; the D is unclear. V gave up 6 bases and J gave up 5 bases, with 26 bases separating them. This CDR3 has 18 residues. CDR1 is MDHEN and CDR2 is SYDVKM in the germline V gene. CDR3 sequence (DNA): TGTGCCAGCAGCACCAATATAAGGGCGTTGGTCGGAGATCAGCCCCAGCATTTT. It translates to CASSTNIRALVGDQPQHF.

This chain joins TRBV9 and TRBJ2-1; TRBD2 aligns across 7 bases. Trimming cost V 7 bases and J 1 base; bases outside gene matches: 5. The CDR3 spans 14 residues. Germline V lookup: CDR1 SGDLS, CDR2 YYNGEE. As DNA, the CDR3 is TGTGCCAGCGACCCTAGCGGATCCTACAATGAGCAGTTCTTC. This encodes CASDPSGSYNEQFF. Full variable domain (missing parts from reference TRBV9 and TRBJ2-1): DSGVTQTPKHLITATGQRVTLRCSPRSGDLSVYWYQQSLDQGLQFLIQYYNGEERAKGNILERFSAQQFPDLHSELNLSSLELGDSALYFCASDPSGSYNEQFFGPGTRLTVL.

The chain combines TRBV27 with TRBJ1-6; no reliable D call. Deletions cut 2 bases from V and 10 bases from J, with 18 bases between. The CDR3 sequence is 16 residues long. Germline V gene sequence: CDR1 MNHEY, CDR2 SMNVEV (reference sequence). As DNA, the CDR3 is TGTGCCAGCAGTTTAGGTCCGGGTGGGTTCGGGTCACCCCTCCACTTT. This codes for CASSLGPGGFGSPLHF.

The chain has TRBV27 and TRBJ2-2, with 7 bases matching TRBD1. CDR1 is MNHEY and CDR2 is SMNVEV in the germline V gene (reference sequence). The CDR3 consists of 17 residues. V trimming: 2 bases; J trimming: 3 bases; junction bases outside the gene matches: 9. The CDR3 protein is CASSLIRVQGDTGELFF. Here the CDR3 DNA reads TGTGCCAGCAGTTTAATCCGGGTCCAGGGGGACACCGGGGAGCTGTTTTTT.

CDR3 in amino acids: CASSLSGQYGYTF. CDR3 DNA: TGTGCCAGCAGTTTATCGGGACAGTATGGCTACACCTTC. The chain uses TRBV27 and TRBJ1-2; 7 bases align to TRBD1. The trim removed 0 bases at V and 5 bases at J, leaving 0 bases unmatched. Per germline, CDR1 MNHEY and CDR2 SMNVEV (reference sequence). This CDR3 is built from 13 residues.

The rearrangement uses TRBV4-1 and TRBJ2-7, with D perhaps matching TRBD1 or TRBD2 (5 bases each). The CDR3 is 16 amino acids. V dropped 4 bases and J dropped 0 bases, with 16 bases sitting between them. Per germline, CDR1 MGHRA and CDR2 YSYEKL. CDR3: CASSLSGAVSSYEQYF. CDR3 DNA: TGCGCCAGCAGCCTATCCGGGGCGGTGAGCTCCTACGAGCAGTACTTC.

The chain combines TRBV29-1 with TRBJ2-1; D is undetermined. Trimming cost V 3 bases and J 8 bases, with 17 bases left between them. The CDR3 length is 14 residues. Germline CDR1 reads SQVTM; CDR2 reads ANQGSEA. The CDR3 here is CSVEIGSLVDEQFF. The CDR3 DNA sequence: TGCAGCGTTGAGATCGGCTCACTCGTGGATGAGCAGTTCTTC.

The chain joins TRBV7-9 to TRBJ2-7, with 7 bases fitting TRBD2. V was pared by 3 bases and J by 4 bases, with 6 bases of the junction left unmatched. Germline V gene sequence: CDR1 SEHNR, CDR2 FQNEAQ (reference sequence). The CDR3 length is 14 residues. Here the CDR3 DNA reads TGTGCCAGCAGCTTCCACGGGGAGGGATACGAGCAGTACTTC. Translation: CASSFHGEGYEQYF.

The chain uses TRBV29-1 and TRBJ2-5; D is undetermined. CDR1 and CDR2 from the germline V gene are SQVTM and ANQGSEA. The CDR3 spans 12 residues. Trimming pared 0 bases from V and 2 bases from J, leaving 4 bases between. As DNA, the CDR3 is TGCAGCGTTGAAGAGGGGCAAGAGACCCAGTACTTC. As protein: CSVEEGQETQYF.